This passage covers 23 T cell receptor beta chains from one sample sequenced in a study of blood T cells in healthy people across ages. The use of a sample-barcoded 5' primer and a J-beta primer mix characterized a second PCR of roughly 6 to 11 cycles. TCRdb re-derived calls from the 5' RACE reads in MiXCR, one entry per CDR3 protein. The sample carries 650,000 to 700,000 distinct CDR3 sequences, about a third recorded once. Sample: blood. The receptors here all came from a woman older than 75 in good health.

This clonotype came up many times. This chain connects TRBV6-5 to TRBJ2-7, with D hard to call. This CDR3 spans 13 amino acids. Germline CDR1 and CDR2: MNHEY and SVGAGI. V was pared by 5 bases and J by 1 base, with 9 bases between. CDR3 sequence (DNA): TGTGCCAGCAGTCCTTATCCATCCTACGAGCAGTACTTC. It is translated as CASSPYPSYEQYF.

This clonotype appeared many times. The rearrangement joins TRBV6-2 or TRBV6-3 to TRBJ2-7; 11 bases match TRBD1. The CDR3 spans 16 residues. Germline assignment: CDR1 MNHEY and CDR2 SVGEGT. The junction had 9 bases not matched to a gene; V was cut back by 5 bases and J by 3 bases. CDR3 sequence reads: CASSRASGTGGYEQYF. The CDR3 DNA reads TGTGCCAGCAGTCGTGCTTCCGGGACAGGGGGCTACGAGCAGTACTTC.

The chain links TRBV9 to TRBJ1-2; 7 bases are a match to TRBD1. Germline V gene sequence: CDR1 SGDLS, CDR2 YYNGEE. The J segment lost 5 bases and the V segment lost 6 bases, leaving 16 bases of the junction unmatched. This CDR3 comprises 16 residues. The CDR3 bases are TGTGCCAGCACCCAGGGGGAGCAAGGTTCCTTGTATGGCTACACCTTC. It translates to CASTQGEQGSLYGYTF.

Turning to this clonotype: One junction end disagrees with the germline gene, perhaps due to a read error. The chain is built from TRBV6-2 or TRBV6-3 and TRBJ2-1; 8 nucleotides align to TRBD1. This CDR3 comprises 15 residues. The germline V gene has CDR1 MNHEY and CDR2 SVGEGT. CDR3 in DNA: TGTGCCAGCAGTTACCAGGACAGGGTACACAATAAGCAGTTCTTC. Its protein product is CASSYQDRVHNKQFF.

This clonotype came up many times. V gene TRBV29-1 combines with J gene TRBJ2-6; D not certain. CDR3 length: 13 amino acids. Per the germline V gene, CDR1 is SQVTM and CDR2 is ANQGSEA. Trimming shortened V by 5 bases and J by 2 bases, and 7 bases separated the two germline ends. The CDR3 spells CSVYLAGANVLTF. The CDR3 DNA is TGCAGCGTTTACCTCGCTGGGGCCAACGTCCTGACTTTC.

This clonotype was detected ten times or more. The chain recombines TRBV5-1 with TRBJ2-1; 8 nucleotides agree with TRBD2. Germline V gene data show CDR1 as SGHRS and CDR2 as YFSETQ. The CDR3 totals 17 residues. The trim removed 1 base at V and 7 bases at J, leaving 13 bases unmatched. The CDR3 region is CASSLTRGGQYGNEQFF. CDR3 in DNA: TGCGCCAGCAGCTTGACCCGGGGGGGGCAGTACGGGAATGAGCAGTTCTTC.

The V and J genes are TRBV5-1 and TRBJ2-1; D is perhaps TRBD1 or TRBD2 (7 bases each). The CDR3 loop spans 18 amino acids. The V and J ends lost 1 base and 6 bases respectively, with 23 bases between them. The V gene's germline CDR1 is SGHRS and CDR2 YFSETQ. The CDR3 is CASSLSRGNRGGGNEQFF. The DNA of the CDR3 is TGCGCCAGCAGCTTGAGTCGGGGAAACAGGGGAGGGGGCAATGAGCAGTTCTTC.

Notes on this clonotype: One junction end does not reproduce the germline sequence, and a read error may be involved. V and J are TRBV12-3 or TRBV12-4 and TRBJ1-5; D is undetermined. This CDR3 contains 14 residues. The CDR3 sequence is CASSLSGGNHPQHF. The CDR3 DNA reads as TGTGCCAGCAGTTTAAGTGGAGGCAATCACCCCCAGCATTTT.

This clonotype was counted many times. This chain connects TRBV5-4 to TRBJ2-7, with D perhaps TRBD1 (7 bases). The CDR3 runs to 16 residues. V was clipped by 3 bases and J by 4 bases, with 20 bases between them. In germline, CDR1 is SGHNT, CDR2 YYREEE (reference sequence). The CDR3 loop is CASSSPGQAGLYEQYF. CDR3 in DNA: TGTGCCAGCAGCTCTCCCGGACAGGCGGGGTTATACGAGCAGTACTTC. The whole variable domain, filled in from reference TRBV5-4 and TRBJ2-7, reads ETGVTQSPTHLIKTRGQQVTLRCSSQSGHNTVSWYQQALGQGPQFIFQYYREEENGRGNFPPRFSGLQFPNYSSELNVNALELDDSALYLCASSSPGQAGLYEQYFGPGTRLTVT.

This clonotype was seen only a few times. The chain uses TRBV30 and TRBJ1-6; the D is unclear. This CDR3 is 13 amino acids long. V gave up 0 bases and J gave up 7 bases, with 7 bases separating them. Per the germline V gene, CDR1 is GTSNPN and CDR2 is SVGIG (reference sequence). Here the CDR3 reads CAWSVGYNSPLHF. CDR3 sequence (DNA): TGTGCCTGGAGTGTAGGGTACAATTCACCCCTCCACTTT.

V gene TRBV7-9 combines with J gene TRBJ2-7; 10 nucleotides match TRBD1. The DNA end is more similar to TRBJ2-5, so the J call may be wrong. Germline CDR1 is SEHNR and CDR2 is FQNEAQ (reference sequence). The CDR3 consists of 16 residues. This CDR3 reads CASSSGQGVLQETQYF. Here the CDR3 DNA reads TGTGCCAGCAGCTCCGGACAGGGGGTATTACAAGAGACCCAGTACTTC.

The chain is built from TRBV5-1 and TRBJ2-7; D call uncertain. Between the trimmed V and J ends, which lost 2 bases and 2 bases, there was a span of 11 bases. The V gene's germline CDR1 is SGHRS and CDR2 YFSETQ. The CDR3 length is 14 residues. The CDR3 loop is CASSFGEQAYEQYF. The CDR3 bases are TGCGCCAGCAGCTTTGGCGAGCAGGCCTACGAGCAGTACTTC. The full variable domain, with the rest looked up from reference TRBV5-1 and TRBJ2-7, is KAGVTQTPRYLIKTRGQQVTLSCSPISGHRSVSWYQQTPGQGLQFLFEYFSETQRNKGNFPGRFSGRQFSNSRSEMNVSTLELGDSALYLCASSFGEQAYEQYFGPGTRLTVT.

As concerns this clonotype: A junction boundary mismatches the germline segment, possibly from a read error. V and J are TRBV7-2 and TRBJ2-3; 7 nucleotides align to TRBD1. Germline CDR1 is SGHTA and CDR2 is FQGNSA. This CDR3 is built from 13 residues. CDR3 DNA sequence: TGTGCCAGCAGCCGACAGGGTCCAGATACGCGGTATTTT. This sequence encodes CASSRQGPDTRYF. Based on the CDR3 plus reference TRBV7-2 and TRBJ2-3, the full variable domain is GAGVSQSPSNKVTEKGKDVELRCDPISGHTALYWYRQSLGQGLEFLIYFQGNSAPDKSGLPSDRFSAERTGGSVSTLTIQRTQQEDSAVYLCASSRQGPDTRYFGPGTRLTVL.

V is TRBV24-1 and J is TRBJ2-3, with no clear D. V gave up 8 bases and J gave up 5 bases, with 22 bases separating them. Germline CDR1 and CDR2: KGHDR and SFDVKD. The length of the CDR3 is 16 residues. The CDR3 reads CATKTAGFFGLDTQYF. In DNA form, the CDR3 reads TGTGCCACCAAGACTGCCGGATTTTTCGGGTTAGATACGCAGTATTTT.

This clonotype was seen a few times. The chain links TRBV9 to TRBJ2-3; no reliable D call. Trimming pared 4 bases from V and 0 bases from J, leaving 18 bases between. CDR3 length: 17 amino acids. The germline V gene has CDR1 SGDLS and CDR2 YYNGEE. The CDR3 region is CASSPRGSRQSTDTQYF. The CDR3, as DNA: TGTGCCAGCAGCCCCCGTGGGTCCAGACAAAGCACAGATACGCAGTATTTT.

Worth noting for this clonotype: This may arise from a read error, as a much more abundant clone is one base away. V is TRBV5-6 and J is TRBJ2-4, with 8 positions matching TRBD1. Germline V gene sequence: CDR1 SGHDT, CDR2 YYEEEE. The CDR3 runs to 13 residues. The CDR3 loop reads CAGSSQGAYIQYF. The CDR3 DNA follows: TGTGCCGGCAGCAGTCAGGGGGCGTACATTCAGTACTTC.

In this sample, this clonotype turned up a few times. A read error may be the cause here, since a much bigger clone is one base away. The J gene is TRBJ2-5, the V gene TRBV15; D unclear. With the DNA end fitting TRBJ2-1 better, the J assignment may be wrong. The CDR3 runs 13 residues. Germline CDR1 reads LNHNV; CDR2 reads YYDKDF (reference sequence). The CDR3, as DNA: TGTGCCACCAGCAGAGAGTTCAAAGAGACCCAGTTCTTC. It encodes CATSREFKETQFF.

On this clonotype itself: This may stem from a read error, because a much larger clone lies one nucleotide away. The gene calls are TRBV4-2 and TRBJ2-5; the match to TRBD1 covers 8 bases. Germline V gene data show CDR1 as LGHNA and CDR2 as YNFKEQ. Trimming took 3 bases from V and 11 from J; bases not matched to a gene: 14. This CDR3 is 15 amino acids long. CDR3 nucleotide sequence: TGTGCCAGCAGCCAGGCGGACAGGGAGTTGAATGAGCAGTACTTC. Encoded protein: CASSQADRELNEQYF.

At least ten counts were recorded for this clonotype. The V call is TRBV11-2, the J call TRBJ1-1; no definite D call. Germline CDR1 reads SGHAT; CDR2 reads FQNNGV. V lost 6 bases, J lost 2 bases, and 13 bases lay in between. This CDR3 spans 14 amino acids. DNA for the CDR3: TGTGCCAGCAGGGTGGCAGGTGTTAACACTGAAGCTTTCTTT. Translated, it gives CASRVAGVNTEAFF.

This clonotype has just a few counts. The genes are TRBV14 and TRBJ1-1, with D hard to call. Germline lookup yields CDR1 SGHDN and CDR2 FVKESK. The V end was cut by 0 bases, the J end by 6 bases, with 14 bases between. The CDR3 is 15 residues long. Here the CDR3 reads CASSQDLGPSAEAFF. The CDR3 bases are TGTGCCAGCAGCCAAGATCTTGGGCCATCGGCTGAAGCTTTCTTT.

About this clonotype: A much larger clone is a single base away; this may be a read error. The chain has TRBV4-1 and TRBJ1-4; D not resolved. The CDR3 is 15 amino acids. The germline V gene has CDR1 MGHRA and CDR2 YSYEKL. DNA of the CDR3: TGCGCCAGCAGCCCCGGAGGCGGAACTAATGAAAAACGGTTTTTT. This sequence encodes CASSPGGGTNEKRFF.

This clonotype was counted at least ten times. The V and J genes are TRBV7-9 and TRBJ2-3; D gene uncertain. There are 14 residues in the CDR3. Per the germline V gene, CDR1 is SEHNR and CDR2 is FQNEAQ (reference sequence). V was pared by 6 bases and J by 0 bases, with 10 bases between. CDR3 sequence (DNA): TGTGCCAGCAGGACCAGGCTGAGCACAGATACGCAGTATTTT. This sequence encodes CASRTRLSTDTQYF.

There are a few counts of this clonotype. The V gene is TRBV3-1, the J gene TRBJ1-1; D possibly corresponds to TRBD1 (6 bases). CDR1 LGHDT and CDR2 YNNKEL come from the germline V gene (reference sequence). V gave up 5 bases and J gave up 11 bases, with 18 bases separating them. This CDR3 comprises 13 residues. The CDR3 coding sequence is TGTGCCAGCAGCTTCGGTCGGGGGCTGTGGGCTTTCTTT. Amino acid sequence: CASSFGRGLWAFF.